This entry lists 5 T cell receptor beta chains sequenced from one sample in a study of cytomegalovirus exposure and HLA in healthy donors (dated by TCRdb to 2016 to 2017). The library was built by means of the immunoSEQ multiplex PCR assay. For the multiplex PCR, a mixture combining 60 forward primers for TCR Vbeta segments and 13 reverse primers for TCR Jbeta segments was used. Not all clones reach the TCRdb copy of this immuneACCESS table, which keeps in-frame sequences only. Checked studies attribute under half of the gap to unresolved V genes and leave the rest unexplained. Across this sample there are fewer than 250,000 clones, with roughly four fifths seen only once. 10% of the sample goes to the ten largest clones. Sequencing input: PBMCs. These receptors were collected from a woman in her forties or fifties in good health and CMV-seropositive.

The chain combines TRBV7-2 with TRBJ2-3, with 10 bases that match TRBD2. The CDR3 loop spans 17 amino acids. The V and J ends lost 1 base and 6 bases, in that order; junction bases with no gene match: 10. CDR1 and CDR2 (germline): SGHTA, FQGNSA. CDR3 nucleotide sequence: TGTGCCAGCAGCTTAGACACGAGCGGGGGGGCTGGTGATACGCAGTATTTT. Amino acids: CASSLDTSGGAGDTQYF.

The chain links TRBV6-1 to TRBJ2-2, with 7 bases aligning to TRBD1. The length of the CDR3 is 15 residues. Unmatched junction bases numbered 8, after V lost 9 bases and J lost 1 base. Germline assignment: CDR1 MNHNS and CDR2 SASEGT. Here the CDR3 DNA reads TGTGCCAGTAACAGGGGTGCCGAGAACACCGGGGAGCTGTTTTTT. Translation gives CASNRGAENTGELFF.

The rearrangement uses TRBV19 and TRBJ2-1; 8 bases align to TRBD1. CDR1 is LNHDA, CDR2 SQIVND, per germline (reference sequence). This CDR3 contains 13 residues. The V and J ends lost 5 bases and 4 bases, in that order; junction bases with no gene match: 1. This CDR3 is CASSYRGYNEQFF. The CDR3 region has the DNA TGTGCCAGTAGTTACAGGGGGTACAATGAGCAGTTCTTC.

The chain combines TRBV7-7 with TRBJ2-5; 8 bases align to TRBD1. The CDR3 covers 14 residues. Germline V lookup: CDR1 SSHAT, CDR2 FNYEAQ (reference sequence). V shed 5 bases and J 1 base; nucleotides not matched to a gene: 3. CDR3 residues: CASSQDRAQETQYF. The CDR3 DNA reads TGTGCCAGCAGCCAGGACAGGGCCCAAGAGACCCAGTACTTC.

This sequence joins TRBV5-1 and TRBJ2-7, with 8 bases aligning to TRBD1. This CDR3 is 15 amino acids long. V gave up 4 bases and J gave up 0 bases; unmatched junction bases: 6. Germline-derived CDR1 and CDR2 are SGHRS and YFSETQ. In nucleotides, the CDR3 is TGCGCCAGCAGCCTGGGACAGGATAACTCCTACGAGCAGTACTTC. Amino acid sequence: CASSLGQDNSYEQYF.